A single count supports the clone carrying this T cell receptor (beta chain). Antigen: not known. The data belong to a study of shared clonotypes between healthy human individuals. About the study: Donor ages ranged 18 to 49 years: a couple of women, a few men.

Here immunoSEQ multiplex PCR was the method, and the copy in TCRdb shows in-frame clones only, minus some. The repertoire consists of approximately 1.5 million clones, with around 98.5% occurring once and the leading ten covering roughly 0.36%. Findings of the study overall: With several donors compared, roughly 5% of naive CD4 clonotypes were shared. Only blood was sampled; tissue repertoires likely differ.

Germline-derived CDR1 and CDR2 are SQVTM and ANQGSEA. The CDR3 extends over 16 amino acids. The V segment lost 2 bases and the J segment 6 bases; nucleotides outside the gene matches: 11. Each donor was a Caucasian adult residing in Nashville, Tennessee. The sequenced sample was naive CD4+ T cells sorted from blood. Subset in this sample: CD45RA+ positively selected. The chain is built from TRBV29-1 and TRBJ2-1; 9 bases match TRBD2. This receptor was identified in a man younger than 45 in good health. CDR3 nucleotide sequence: TGCAGCGTTGAAACTTTAGCGGGAGAGGTCTTCAATGAGCAGTTCTTC. This translates into CSVETLAGEVFNEQFF.